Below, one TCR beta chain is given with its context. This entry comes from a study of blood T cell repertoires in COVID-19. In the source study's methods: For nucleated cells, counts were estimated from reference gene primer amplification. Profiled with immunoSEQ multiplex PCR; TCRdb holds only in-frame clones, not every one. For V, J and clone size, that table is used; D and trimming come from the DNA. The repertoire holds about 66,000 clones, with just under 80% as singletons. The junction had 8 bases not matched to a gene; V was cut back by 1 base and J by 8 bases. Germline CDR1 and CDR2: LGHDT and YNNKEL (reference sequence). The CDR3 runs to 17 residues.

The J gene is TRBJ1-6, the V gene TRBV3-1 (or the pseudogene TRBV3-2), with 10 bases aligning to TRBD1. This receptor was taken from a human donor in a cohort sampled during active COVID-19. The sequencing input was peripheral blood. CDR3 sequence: CASSQALGQGLDSPLHF. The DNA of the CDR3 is TGTGCCAGCAGCCAAGCACTGGGACAGGGGCTAGATTCACCCCTCCACTTT.